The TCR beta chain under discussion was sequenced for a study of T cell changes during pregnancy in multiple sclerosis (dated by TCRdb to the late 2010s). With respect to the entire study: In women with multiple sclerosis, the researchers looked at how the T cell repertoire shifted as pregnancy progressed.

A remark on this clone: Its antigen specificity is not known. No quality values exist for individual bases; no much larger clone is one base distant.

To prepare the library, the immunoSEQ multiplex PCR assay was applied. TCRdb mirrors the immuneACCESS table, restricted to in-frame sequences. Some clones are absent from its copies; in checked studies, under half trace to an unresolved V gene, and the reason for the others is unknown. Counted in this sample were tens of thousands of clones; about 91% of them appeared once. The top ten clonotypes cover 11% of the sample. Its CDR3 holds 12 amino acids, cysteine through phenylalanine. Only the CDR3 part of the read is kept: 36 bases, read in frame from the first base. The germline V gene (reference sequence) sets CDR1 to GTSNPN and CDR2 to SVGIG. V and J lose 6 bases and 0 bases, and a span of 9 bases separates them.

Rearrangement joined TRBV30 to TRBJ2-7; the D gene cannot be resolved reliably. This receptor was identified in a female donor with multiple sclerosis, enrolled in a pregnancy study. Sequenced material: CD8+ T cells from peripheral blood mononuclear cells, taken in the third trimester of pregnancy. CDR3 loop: CACSLSSYEQYF. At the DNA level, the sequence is TGTGCCTGCTCGTTGAGCTCCTACGAGCAGTACTTC.